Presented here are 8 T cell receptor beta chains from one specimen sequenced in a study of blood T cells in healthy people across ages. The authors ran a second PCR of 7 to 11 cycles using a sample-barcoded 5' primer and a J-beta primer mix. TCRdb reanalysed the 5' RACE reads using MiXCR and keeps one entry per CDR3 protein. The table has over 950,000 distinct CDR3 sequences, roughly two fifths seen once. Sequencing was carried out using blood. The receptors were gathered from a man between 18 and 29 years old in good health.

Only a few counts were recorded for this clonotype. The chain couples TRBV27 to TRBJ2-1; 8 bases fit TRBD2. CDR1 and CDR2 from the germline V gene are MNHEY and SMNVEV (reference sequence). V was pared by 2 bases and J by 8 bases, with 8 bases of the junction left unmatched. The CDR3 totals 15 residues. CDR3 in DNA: TGTGCCAGCAGTTTACTACCGGGGGGGCACCATGAGCAGTTCTTC. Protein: CASSLLPGGHHEQFF.

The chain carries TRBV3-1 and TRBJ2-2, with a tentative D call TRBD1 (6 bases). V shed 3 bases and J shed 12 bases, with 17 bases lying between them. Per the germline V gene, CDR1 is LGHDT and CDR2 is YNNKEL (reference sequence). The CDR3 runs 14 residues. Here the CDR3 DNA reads TGTGCCAGCAGCCAGATACCGTCAGGGGTTAAGCTGTTTTTT. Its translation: CASSQIPSGVKLFF.

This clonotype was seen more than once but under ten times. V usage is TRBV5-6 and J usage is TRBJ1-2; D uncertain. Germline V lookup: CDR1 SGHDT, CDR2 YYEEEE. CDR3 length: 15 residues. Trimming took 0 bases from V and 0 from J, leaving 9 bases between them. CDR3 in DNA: TGTGCCAGCAGCTTGGATACGGGGTCTAACTATGGCTACACCTTC. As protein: CASSLDTGSNYGYTF.

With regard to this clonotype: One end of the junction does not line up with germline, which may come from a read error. CDR3 protein: CASGQGANRIDSYTF. The CDR3 region has the DNA TGTGCCAGCGGCCAAGGGGCCAACAGAATCGACAGCTACACCTTC. The chain combines TRBV4-2 with TRBJ1-2; maybe TRBD1 (5 bases). Germline lookup yields CDR1 LGHNA and CDR2 YNFKEQ. The CDR3 contains 15 residues.

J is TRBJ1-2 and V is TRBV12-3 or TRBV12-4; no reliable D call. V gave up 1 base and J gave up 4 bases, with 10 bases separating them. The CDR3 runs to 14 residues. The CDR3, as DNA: TGTGCCAGCAGTTTAGACGCCAAGGGCTATGGCTACACCTTC. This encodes CASSLDAKGYGYTF.

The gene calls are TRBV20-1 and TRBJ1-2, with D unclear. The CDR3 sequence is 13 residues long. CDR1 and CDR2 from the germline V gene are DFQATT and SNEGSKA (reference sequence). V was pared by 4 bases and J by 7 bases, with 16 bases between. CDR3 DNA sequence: TGCAGTGCTAAGGCCCGCCCAGGCGGTGGCTACACCTTC. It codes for CSAKARPGGGYTF.

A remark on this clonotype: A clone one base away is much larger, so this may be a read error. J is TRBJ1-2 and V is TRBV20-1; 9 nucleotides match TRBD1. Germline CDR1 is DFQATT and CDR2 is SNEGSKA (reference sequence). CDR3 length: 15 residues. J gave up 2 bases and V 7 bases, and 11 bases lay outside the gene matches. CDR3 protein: CSVAPWTGANYGYTF. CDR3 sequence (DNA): TGCAGTGTAGCCCCCTGGACAGGGGCAAACTATGGCTACACCTTC.

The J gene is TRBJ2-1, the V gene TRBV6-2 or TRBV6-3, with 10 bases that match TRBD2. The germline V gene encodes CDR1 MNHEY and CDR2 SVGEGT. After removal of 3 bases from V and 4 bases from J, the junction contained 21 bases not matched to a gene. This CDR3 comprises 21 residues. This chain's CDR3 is CASSYAFRVGLAGVPYNEQFF. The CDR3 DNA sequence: TGTGCCAGCAGTTATGCCTTCAGGGTCGGTCTAGCGGGGGTCCCTTACAATGAGCAGTTCTTC.